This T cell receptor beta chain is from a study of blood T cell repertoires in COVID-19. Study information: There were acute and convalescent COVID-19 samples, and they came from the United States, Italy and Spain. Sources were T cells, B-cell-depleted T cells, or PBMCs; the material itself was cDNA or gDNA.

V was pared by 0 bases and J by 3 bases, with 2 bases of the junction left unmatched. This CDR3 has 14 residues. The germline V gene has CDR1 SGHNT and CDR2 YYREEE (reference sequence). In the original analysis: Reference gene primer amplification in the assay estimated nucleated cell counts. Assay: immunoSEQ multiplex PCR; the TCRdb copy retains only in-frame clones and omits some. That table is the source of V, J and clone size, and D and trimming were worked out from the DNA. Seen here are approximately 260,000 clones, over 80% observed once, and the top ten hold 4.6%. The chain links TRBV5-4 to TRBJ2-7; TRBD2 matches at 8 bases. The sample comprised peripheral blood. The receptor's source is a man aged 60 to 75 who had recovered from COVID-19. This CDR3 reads CASSLVGTSYEQYF. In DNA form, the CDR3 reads TGTGCCAGCAGCTTGGTGGGGACTAGCTACGAGCAGTACTTC.